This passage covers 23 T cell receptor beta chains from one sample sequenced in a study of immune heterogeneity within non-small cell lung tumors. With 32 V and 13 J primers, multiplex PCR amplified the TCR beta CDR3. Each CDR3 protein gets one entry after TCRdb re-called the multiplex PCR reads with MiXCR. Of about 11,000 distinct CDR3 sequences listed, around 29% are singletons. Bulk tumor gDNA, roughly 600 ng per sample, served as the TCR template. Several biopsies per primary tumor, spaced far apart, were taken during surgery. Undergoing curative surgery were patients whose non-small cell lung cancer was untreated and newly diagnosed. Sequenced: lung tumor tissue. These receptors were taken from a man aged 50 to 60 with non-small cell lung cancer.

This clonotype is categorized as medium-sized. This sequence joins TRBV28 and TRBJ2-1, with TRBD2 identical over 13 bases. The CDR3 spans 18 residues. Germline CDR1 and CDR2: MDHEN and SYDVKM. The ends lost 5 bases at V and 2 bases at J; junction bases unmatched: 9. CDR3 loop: CASSAGGLAGRPYNEQFF. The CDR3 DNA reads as TGTGCCAGCAGTGCAGGGGGACTAGCGGGGAGACCCTACAATGAGCAGTTCTTC.

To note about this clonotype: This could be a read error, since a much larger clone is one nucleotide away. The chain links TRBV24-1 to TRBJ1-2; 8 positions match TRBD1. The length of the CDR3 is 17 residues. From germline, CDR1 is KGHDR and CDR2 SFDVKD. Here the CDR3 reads CATNDSPGQESVDGYTF. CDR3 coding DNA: TGTGCCACCAATGATTCACCGGGACAGGAGTCGGTCGATGGCTACACCTTC.

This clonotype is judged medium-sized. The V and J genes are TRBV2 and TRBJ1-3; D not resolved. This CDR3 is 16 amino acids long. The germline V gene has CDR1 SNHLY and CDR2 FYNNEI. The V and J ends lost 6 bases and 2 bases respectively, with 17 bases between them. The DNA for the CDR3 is TGTGCCAGCAGCCCCCGGACGGTGCCGACTGGAAACACCATATATTTT. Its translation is CASSPRTVPTGNTIYF.

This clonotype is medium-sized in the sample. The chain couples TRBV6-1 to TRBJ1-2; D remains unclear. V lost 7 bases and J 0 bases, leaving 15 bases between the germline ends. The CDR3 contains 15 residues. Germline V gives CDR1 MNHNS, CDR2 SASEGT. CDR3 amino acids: CASTPSDGSNYGYTF. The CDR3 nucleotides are TGTGCCAGCACCCCCTCGGACGGATCTAACTATGGCTACACCTTC.

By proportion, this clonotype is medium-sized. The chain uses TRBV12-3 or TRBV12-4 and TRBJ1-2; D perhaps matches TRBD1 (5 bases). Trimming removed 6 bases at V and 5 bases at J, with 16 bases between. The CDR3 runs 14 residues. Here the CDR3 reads CASSSRDGAYGYTF. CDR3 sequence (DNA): TGTGCCAGCAGCAGTCGGGACGGAGCTTATGGCTACACCTTC.

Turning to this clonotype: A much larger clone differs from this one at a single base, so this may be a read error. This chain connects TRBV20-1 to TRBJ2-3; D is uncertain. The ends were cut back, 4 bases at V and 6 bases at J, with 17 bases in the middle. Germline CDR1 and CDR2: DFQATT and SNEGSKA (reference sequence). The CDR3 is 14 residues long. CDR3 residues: CSAILLRLRDTQYF. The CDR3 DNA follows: TGCAGTGCTATTCTACTTAGATTAAGGGATACGCAGTATTTT.

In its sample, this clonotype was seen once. CDR3 sequence: CASSAIPPQHYEQYF. The CDR3 DNA reads as TGTGCCAGCAGTGCTATACCCCCCCAGCACTACGAGCAGTACTTC. J is TRBJ2-7 and V is TRBV6-2 or TRBV6-3; D is undetermined. Trimming removed 5 bases from V and 3 bases from J, with 17 bases in between. CDR3 size: 15 residues. CDR1 and CDR2 (germline): MNHEY, SVGEGT.

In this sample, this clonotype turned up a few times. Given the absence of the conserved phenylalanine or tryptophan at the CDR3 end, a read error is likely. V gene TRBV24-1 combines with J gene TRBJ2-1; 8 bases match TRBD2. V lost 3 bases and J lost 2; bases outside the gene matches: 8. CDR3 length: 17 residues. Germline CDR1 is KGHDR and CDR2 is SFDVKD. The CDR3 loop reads CATSDPTLAGAYNEQFL. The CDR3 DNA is TGTGCCACCAGTGATCCTACGCTAGCGGGTGCCTACAATGAGCAGTTCCTC.

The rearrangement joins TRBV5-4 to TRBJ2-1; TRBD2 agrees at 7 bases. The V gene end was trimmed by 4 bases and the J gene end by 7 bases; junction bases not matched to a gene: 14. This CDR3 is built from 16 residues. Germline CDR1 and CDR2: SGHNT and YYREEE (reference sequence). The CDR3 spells CASSSVGGGLANEQFF. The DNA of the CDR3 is TGTGCCAGCAGCAGTGTTGGGGGAGGGTTAGCTAATGAGCAGTTCTTC.

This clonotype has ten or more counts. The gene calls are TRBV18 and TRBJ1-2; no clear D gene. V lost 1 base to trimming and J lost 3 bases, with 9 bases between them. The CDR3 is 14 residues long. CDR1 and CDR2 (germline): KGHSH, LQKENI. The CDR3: CASSPRTEHYGYTF. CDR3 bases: TGTGCCAGCTCACCACGAACAGAACACTATGGCTACACCTTC. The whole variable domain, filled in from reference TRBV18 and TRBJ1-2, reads NAGVMQNPRHLVRRRGQEARLRCSPMKGHSHVYWYRQLPEEGLKFMVYLQKENIIDESGMPKERFSAEFPKEGPSILRIQQVVRGDSAAYFCASSPRTEHYGYTFGSGTRLTVV.

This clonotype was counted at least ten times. The CDR3 is CASSSVRGNIRAFF. For the CDR3, the DNA is TGTGCCAGCAGCTCCGTGAGGGGAAATATTAGAGCTTTCTTT. This chain links TRBV27 with TRBJ1-1; possible D gene TRBD1, 5 bases. Per the germline V gene, CDR1 is MNHEY and CDR2 is SMNVEV (reference sequence). CDR3 size: 14 residues. V was shortened by 6 bases and J by 10 bases, with 21 bases between the two germline ends.

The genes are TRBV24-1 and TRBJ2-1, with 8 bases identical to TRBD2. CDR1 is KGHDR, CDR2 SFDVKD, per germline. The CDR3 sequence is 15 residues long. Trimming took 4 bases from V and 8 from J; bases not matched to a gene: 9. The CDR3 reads CATSESGGGRYEQFF. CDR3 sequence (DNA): TGTGCCACCAGTGAGTCGGGGGGGGGGCGATATGAGCAGTTCTTC.

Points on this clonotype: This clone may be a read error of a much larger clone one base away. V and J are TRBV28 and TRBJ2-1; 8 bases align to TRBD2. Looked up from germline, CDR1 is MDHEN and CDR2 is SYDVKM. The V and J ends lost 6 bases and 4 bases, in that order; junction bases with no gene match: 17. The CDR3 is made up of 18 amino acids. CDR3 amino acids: CASSSPRVLADFYNEQFF. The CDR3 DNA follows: TGTGCCAGCAGCAGCCCCCGTGTACTAGCGGATTTTTACAATGAGCAGTTCTTC.

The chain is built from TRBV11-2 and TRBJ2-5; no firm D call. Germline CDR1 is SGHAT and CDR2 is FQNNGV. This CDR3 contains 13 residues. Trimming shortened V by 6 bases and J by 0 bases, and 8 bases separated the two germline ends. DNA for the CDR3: TGTGCCAGCAGTAAGGAGAACCAAGAGACCCAGTACTTC. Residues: CASSKENQETQYF.

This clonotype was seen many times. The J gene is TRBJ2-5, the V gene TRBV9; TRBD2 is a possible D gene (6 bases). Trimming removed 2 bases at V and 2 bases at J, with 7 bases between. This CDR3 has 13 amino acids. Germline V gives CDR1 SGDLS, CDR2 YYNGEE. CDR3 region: CASSVGGQETQYF. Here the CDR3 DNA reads TGTGCCAGCAGCGTTGGGGGGCAAGAGACCCAGTACTTC.

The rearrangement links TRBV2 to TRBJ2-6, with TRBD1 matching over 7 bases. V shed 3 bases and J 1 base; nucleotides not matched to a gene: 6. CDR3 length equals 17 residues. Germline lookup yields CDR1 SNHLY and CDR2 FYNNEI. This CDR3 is CASSEGTAPSGANVLTF. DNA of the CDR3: TGTGCCAGCAGTGAGGGGACAGCCCCTTCTGGGGCCAACGTCCTGACTTTC.

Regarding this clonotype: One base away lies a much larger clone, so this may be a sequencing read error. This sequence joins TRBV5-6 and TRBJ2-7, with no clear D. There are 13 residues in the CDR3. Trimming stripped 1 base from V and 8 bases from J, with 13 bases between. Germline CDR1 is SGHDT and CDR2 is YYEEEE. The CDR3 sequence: CASSLWDHHKQYF. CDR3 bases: TGTGCCAGCAGCTTGTGGGATCACCACAAGCAGTACTTC.

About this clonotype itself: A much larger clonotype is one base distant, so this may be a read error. CDR3 DNA sequence: TGTGTCAGCACGGTTACTCTGGGGGGCGGTCAGCCCCAGCATTTT. The encoded protein is CVSTVTLGGGQPQHF. The chain combines TRBV28 with TRBJ1-5, with TRBD1 as a possible D gene (6 bases). CDR3 length equals 15 residues. The V gene's germline CDR1 is MDHEN and CDR2 SYDVKM.

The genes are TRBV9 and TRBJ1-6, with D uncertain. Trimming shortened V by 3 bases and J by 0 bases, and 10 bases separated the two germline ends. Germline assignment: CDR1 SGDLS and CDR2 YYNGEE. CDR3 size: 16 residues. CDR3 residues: CASSAHLSSYNSPLHF. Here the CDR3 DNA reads TGTGCCAGCAGCGCTCATTTAAGCTCCTATAATTCACCCCTCCACTTT. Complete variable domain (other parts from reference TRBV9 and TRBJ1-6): DSGVTQTPKHLITATGQRVTLRCSPRSGDLSVYWYQQSLDQGLQFLIQYYNGEERAKGNILERFSAQQFPDLHSELNLSSLELGDSALYFCASSAHLSSYNSPLHFGNGTRLTVT.

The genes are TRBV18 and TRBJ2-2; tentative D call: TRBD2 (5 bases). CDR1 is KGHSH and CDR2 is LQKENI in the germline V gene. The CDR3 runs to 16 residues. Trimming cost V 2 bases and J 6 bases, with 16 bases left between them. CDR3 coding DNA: TGTGCCAGCTCACCAGCCGGACTGAGGGCGGCCGGGGAGCTGTTTTTT. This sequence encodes CASSPAGLRAAGELFF.

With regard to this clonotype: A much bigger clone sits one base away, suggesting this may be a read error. DNA of the CDR3: TGTGCCAGCAGCTTAGGCTCCAGCATGAACACTGAAGCTTTCTTT. This encodes CASSLGSSMNTEAFF. The chain uses TRBV7-9 and TRBJ1-1; D is ambiguous. Germline values: CDR1 SEHNR, CDR2 FQNEAQ (reference sequence). V lost 1 base to trimming and J lost 0 bases, with 9 bases between them. CDR3 length: 15 amino acids.

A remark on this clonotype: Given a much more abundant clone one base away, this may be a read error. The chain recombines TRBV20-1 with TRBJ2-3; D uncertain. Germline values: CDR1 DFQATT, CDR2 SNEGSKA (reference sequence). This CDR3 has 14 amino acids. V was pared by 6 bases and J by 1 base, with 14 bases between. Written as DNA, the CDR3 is TGCAGTGCCCCTTACCAGAGCGGCACAGATACGCAGTATTTT. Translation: CSAPYQSGTDTQYF.

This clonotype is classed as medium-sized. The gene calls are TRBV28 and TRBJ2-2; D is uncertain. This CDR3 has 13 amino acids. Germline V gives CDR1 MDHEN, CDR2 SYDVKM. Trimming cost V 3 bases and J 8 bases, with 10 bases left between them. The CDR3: CASSLGVAGELFF. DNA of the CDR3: TGTGCCAGCAGTTTGGGCGTTGCTGGGGAGCTGTTTTTT.